The source of this T cell receptor beta chain is a study of CD8+CD57+ T cells in acquired aplastic anemia. Using genomic DNA as the template, TCR beta VDJ and CDR3 profiling was carried out. TCRdb reprocessed the reads with MiXCR, giving one entry per CDR3 protein. This sample has under 500,000 distinct CDR3 sequences, with less than 35% found just once. Broader study findings: Twenty-nine shared CD8+ CDR3s appeared highly expressed within patients' immunodominant clones. Researchers reported that CD8+ Simpson's diversity was not significantly different in patients versus controls.

This clonotype appeared a few times. Its antigen remains unknown. The junction departs from germline at one end; a sequencing error may be responsible. The CDR3 covers 17 residues. Germline CDR1 reads ENHRY; CDR2 reads SYGVKD. The sequenced patients had an expansion of CD8+CD57+ cells seen by flow cytometry. None of the patients had been given any therapy when their blood was sampled. The TCR originated in a human donor with aplastic anemia. This rearrangement joins TRBV10-3 to TRBJ2-1; 7 nucleotides match TRBD2. The sample consisted of sorted CD4+, CD8+, or CD8+CD57+ T cells (not recorded which) from PBMCs. In DNA form, the CDR3 reads TGTGCCAGCAGTAGTACAGGACTAGTTCTGGGGGGCAATGAGCAGTTCTTC. This translates into CASSSTGLVLGGNEQFF.